A single sample is the source of the 21 T cell receptor beta chains below, sequenced in a study of PD-1 blockade in classical Hodgkin lymphoma. Every patient relapsed after autologous stem cell transplantation, and brentuximab vedotin exposure varied. Measured with immunoSEQ multiplex PCR; TCRdb has only the in-frame clones, and not every one. The table records approximately 27,000 clones, over 75% of them present only once. The sequencing here drew on peripheral blood mononuclear cells (PBMCs), taken at baseline. The receptors come from a human donor with classical Hodgkin lymphoma.

This chain uses TRBV29-1 with TRBJ1-2; 7 nucleotides match TRBD1. The CDR3 sequence is 12 residues long. The V segment lost 3 bases and the J segment 4 bases; nucleotides outside the gene matches: 2. Germline V gives CDR1 SQVTM, CDR2 ANQGSEA. In nucleotides, the CDR3 is TGCAGCGTTGATAACAGGGGCTATGGCTACACCTTC. Translation gives CSVDNRGYGYTF.

J is TRBJ2-1 and V is TRBV27; the D gene is possibly TRBD1 (5 bases). V lost 6 bases and J 1 base, leaving 16 bases between the germline ends. Germline V gives CDR1 MNHEY, CDR2 SMNVEV (reference sequence). CDR3 length: 16 amino acids. CDR3 in amino acids: CASRHRGAGSYNEQFF. CDR3 bases: TGTGCCAGCAGGCATAGGGGCGCCGGGTCCTACAATGAGCAGTTCTTC.

The genes are TRBV9 and TRBJ2-1; no clear D. The germline gives CDR1 SGDLS, CDR2 YYNGEE. The V end was cut by 1 base, the J end by 6 bases, with 8 bases between. This CDR3 has 13 residues. The CDR3 sequence is CASSVSVGNEQFF. For the CDR3, the DNA is TGTGCCAGCAGCGTATCGGTGGGCAATGAGCAGTTCTTC. Filled out from reference TRBV9 and TRBJ2-1, the complete variable domain reads DSGVTQTPKHLITATGQRVTLRCSPRSGDLSVYWYQQSLDQGLQFLIQYYNGEERAKGNILERFSAQQFPDLHSELNLSSLELGDSALYFCASSVSVGNEQFFGPGTRLTVL.

The chain has TRBV7-9 and TRBJ1-2, with D maybe TRBD1 (5 bases). This CDR3 is 18 amino acids long. Germline CDR1 is SEHNR and CDR2 is FQNEAQ (reference sequence). Trimming removed 6 bases from V and 1 base from J, with 24 bases in between. DNA for the CDR3: TGTGCCAGCAGTTTTAGGTCCTTAATCGGGGGTGTTAACTATGGCTACACCTTC. Amino acid sequence: CASSFRSLIGGVNYGYTF.

The CDR3 loop is CASSISGLYYGYTF. CDR3 in DNA: TGTGCCAGTAGTATTTCGGGGTTGTACTATGGCTACACCTTC. The chain is built from TRBV19 and TRBJ1-2; D remains ambiguous. Between the trimmed V and J ends, which lost 3 bases and 3 bases, there was a span of 11 bases. The CDR3 totals 14 residues. Germline CDR1 is LNHDA and CDR2 is SQIVND (reference sequence).

This clone was seen a handful of times. V is TRBV28 and J is TRBJ2-7, with D uncertain. The length of the CDR3 is 13 residues. CDR1 and CDR2 (germline): MDHEN, SYDVKM. Trimming cost V 2 bases and J 0 bases, with 5 bases left between them. CDR3 region: CASSLIGSYEQYF. The CDR3 DNA sequence: TGTGCCAGCAGTTTAATCGGCTCCTACGAGCAGTACTTC.

The V gene is TRBV4-3, the J gene TRBJ2-5; unclear D gene. The CDR3 totals 14 residues. CDR1 and CDR2 (germline): LGHNA, YSLEER. Trimming cost V 0 bases and J 3 bases, with 8 bases left between them. CDR3 sequence: CASSQDMGKETQYF. In DNA form, the CDR3 reads TGCGCCAGCAGCCAAGATATGGGGAAAGAGACCCAGTACTTC.

The genes are TRBV7-8 and TRBJ2-5; a possible D gene is TRBD2 (5 bases). Trimming pared 3 bases from V and 2 bases from J, leaving 13 bases between. The CDR3 loop spans 15 amino acids. Looked up from germline, CDR1 is SGHVS and CDR2 is FQNEAQ. CDR3 coding DNA: TGTGCCAGCAGCTTTACCACTCGGGGACAAGAGACCCAGTACTTC. Its protein product is CASSFTTRGQETQYF.

This clone came up a few times. V is TRBV7-9 and J is TRBJ2-5, with 12 nucleotides matching TRBD2. Losses at the gene ends were 2 bases for V and 2 bases for J; bases not matched to a gene: 0. Germline V lookup: CDR1 SEHNR, CDR2 FQNEAQ (reference sequence). The length of the CDR3 is 15 residues. CDR3 nucleotides: TGTGCCAGCAGCTTACTAGCGGGGGGGCAAGAGACCCAGTACTTC. It is translated as CASSLLAGGQETQYF.

This chain uses TRBV7-9 with TRBJ1-2, with 7 bases lining up with TRBD1. The trim removed 5 bases at V and 1 base at J, leaving 7 bases unmatched. The CDR3 is made up of 15 amino acids. Per the germline V gene, CDR1 is SEHNR and CDR2 is FQNEAQ (reference sequence). This chain's CDR3 is CASSRQGGGNYGYTF. In DNA form, the CDR3 reads TGTGCCAGCAGCAGACAGGGAGGGGGTAACTATGGCTACACCTTC.

This chain connects TRBV7-9 to TRBJ2-3, with 10 positions matching TRBD2. CDR1 is SEHNR and CDR2 is FQNEAQ in the germline V gene (reference sequence). The CDR3 contains 15 residues. Trimming took 2 bases from V and 5 from J; bases not matched to a gene: 4. The CDR3 nucleotides are TGTGCCAGCAGCTTATTAGCGGGGGGAGGAGATACGCAGTATTTT. This encodes CASSLLAGGGDTQYF.

The chain carries TRBV4-3 and TRBJ2-5; D ambiguous. This CDR3 is 13 amino acids long. Per germline, CDR1 LGHNA and CDR2 YSLEER. Trimming removed 0 bases from V and 4 bases from J, with 6 bases in between. The CDR3 DNA reads TGCGCCAGCAGCCAAGATATGGGAGAGACCCAGTACTTC. It translates to CASSQDMGETQYF.

The rearrangement links TRBV6-5 to TRBJ1-2; D possibly corresponds to TRBD1 (5 bases). The CDR3 is 11 amino acids. Germline V gene lookup returns CDR1 MNHEY and CDR2 SVGAGI. Trimming stripped 10 bases from V and 8 bases from J, with 14 bases between. CDR3 sequence (DNA): TGTGCCACCGGGGACTATTTCGGCTACACCTTC. Protein: CATGDYFGYTF.

This clone has only one observation. This rearrangement joins TRBV27 to TRBJ1-5; no definite D call. Per the germline V gene, CDR1 is MNHEY and CDR2 is SMNVEV (reference sequence). The ends were cut back, 4 bases at V and 5 bases at J, with 15 bases in the middle. There are 15 residues in the CDR3. The CDR3 DNA follows: TGTGCCAGCAGTTCAGGCAGTTCGATATATCAGCCCCAGCATTTT. It yields the protein CASSSGSSIYQPQHF.

This clone was found a few times. DNA of the CDR3: TGTGCCAGCAGTGCGTCGCGGTATCAGCCCCAGCATTTT. Its protein product is CASSASRYQPQHF. The chain employs TRBV6-6 and TRBJ1-5; no firm D call. CDR1 and CDR2 (germline): MNHNY, SVGAGI (reference sequence). CDR3 length equals 13 residues. Trimming left V 5 bases short and J 5 bases short, with 10 bases between.

This rearrangement joins TRBV5-1 to TRBJ2-2; a possible D gene is TRBD1 (6 bases). Per the germline V gene, CDR1 is SGHRS and CDR2 is YFSETQ. This CDR3 spans 14 amino acids. With 5 bases removed from V and 6 bases from J, the gap between germline ends came to 14 bases. CDR3 sequence: CASRTGTLPGELFF. The CDR3 bases are TGCGCCAGCAGAACCGGGACACTCCCCGGGGAGCTGTTTTTT.

The chain has TRBV10-3 and TRBJ2-7; no clear D gene. Germline V gene sequence: CDR1 ENHRY, CDR2 SYGVKD. Trimming removed 8 bases at V and 0 bases at J, with 17 bases between. The CDR3 is made up of 15 amino acids. The CDR3: CAISRGLDYSYEQYF. CDR3 bases: TGTGCCATCTCCCGTGGCTTAGATTACTCCTACGAGCAGTACTTC.

The chain employs TRBV10-3 and TRBJ1-2; D might be TRBD1 (5 bases). There are 11 residues in the CDR3. V was pared by 8 bases and J by 7 bases, with 11 bases between. CDR1 ENHRY and CDR2 SYGVKD come from the germline V gene. CDR3 coding DNA: TGTGCCATCGGTCAGGGATTTGGCTACACCTTC. Translating gives CAIGQGFGYTF.

The chain combines TRBV11-2 with TRBJ2-5; 8 bases line up with TRBD1. The CDR3 spans 13 residues. The junction had 3 bases not matched to a gene; V was cut back by 4 bases and J by 5 bases. CDR1 and CDR2 (germline): SGHAT, FQNNGV. The CDR3 protein is CASSWTGLETQYF. The CDR3 nucleotides are TGTGCCAGCAGCTGGACAGGGTTGGAGACCCAGTACTTC.

This clone has a single count. The rearrangement uses TRBV27 and TRBJ1-5; D is uncertain. The V gene's germline CDR1 is MNHEY and CDR2 SMNVEV (reference sequence). CDR3 length: 14 amino acids. Trimming took 5 bases from V and 0 from J, leaving 8 bases between them. CDR3 sequence: CASSQSHSNQPQHF. CDR3 DNA: TGTGCCAGCAGTCAATCTCATAGCAATCAGCCCCAGCATTTT.

The chain carries TRBV5-1 and TRBJ1-4, with unresolved D. The CDR3 runs 14 residues. Germline lookup yields CDR1 SGHRS and CDR2 YFSETQ. Trimming removed 0 bases at V and 5 bases at J, with 8 bases between. The DNA of the CDR3 is TGCGCCAGCAGCTTGGTCGGCGGGAATGAAAAACTGTTTTTT. It codes for CASSLVGGNEKLFF.